The entry that follows covers one TCR beta chain sequence. The sample originates from a study of T cell repertoires in cytomegalovirus infection. Across the study: Matching HLA type and CMV infection were both indicated by public TCR beta signatures.

MiXCR, applied by TCRdb to the reads, yields one record per CDR3 protein. Among 230,000 or so distinct CDR3 sequences, about 17% were seen once, and the ten largest hold approximately 44%. Germline values: CDR1 MDHEN, CDR2 SYDVKM. The CDR3 spans 14 residues. V was trimmed by 6 bases and J by 0 bases, leaving 9 bases between them. This clonotype originated in a human donor in good health (CMV status not recorded). Some clones in this sample may be carry-over from other donors' samples. Input material: CD8+ T cells from PBMCs. The rearrangement uses TRBV28 and TRBJ1-3; D is ambiguous. The CDR3 reads CASSAGSSGNTIYF. DNA of the CDR3: TGTGCCAGCAGCGCCGGGTCCTCTGGAAACACCATATATTTT.